Given below is one T cell receptor beta chain in context. Its matching antigen is unknown. This entry belongs to a study of CD8+ T cells in alopecia areata. Across the study: Tofacitinib was taken orally by treated patients, and the dose was 5 to 10 mg twice daily.

Overall study findings and caveats: With patients, TCR sharing proved less clear than in mice, a difference possibly related to HLA. Across lesional scalp, and particularly alopecia totalis/universalis, clonality surpassed that of normal scalp. In scalp and blood, many expanded lesional clones persisted during tofacitinib.

The treatment here: oral pan-JAK inhibitor, 5-10 mg twice daily. Extracted RNA was reverse transcribed into cDNA, the sequencing template. Produced via immunoSEQ multiplex PCR; TCRdb's table is partial and in-frame only. The sample has 170,000 or so clones; roughly 53% are singletons. The sample was CD8+ T cells sorted from blood, taken at week 24, from a patient treated with tofacitinib. The sequence was collected from a human donor with alopecia areata.

The CDR3 DNA reads TGTGCCAGCAGCTCGAGGACAGGGGTTCAAGAGACCCAGTACTTC. Its translation is CASSSRTGVQETQYF. The J gene is TRBJ2-5, the V gene TRBV11-2, with 9 positions matching TRBD1. V dropped 4 bases and J dropped 2; count of bases not matched to a gene: 5. Per germline, CDR1 SGHAT and CDR2 FQNNGV. The CDR3 extends over 15 amino acids.